Below are 28 T cell receptor beta chains sequenced from a single sample in a study of blood T cell repertoires in COVID-19. Sequencing was performed with immunoSEQ multiplex PCR; in TCRdb, only in-frame clones are kept and a portion is missing. In the table there are fewer than 300,000 clones, about 80% of which are singletons. Sequencing was done on a sample of peripheral blood. These receptors originate from a woman aged 80 or over with acute or convalescent COVID-19.

The rearrangement links TRBV3-1 (or the pseudogene TRBV3-2) to TRBJ2-7; unclear D gene. The V end was cut by 1 base, the J end by 6 bases, with 7 bases between. Germline V gives CDR1 LGHDT, CDR2 YNNKEL (reference sequence). This CDR3 has 12 amino acids. In DNA, the CDR3 is TGTGCCAGCAGCCAAGGCAGTCTCGAGCAGTACTTC. Translated, it gives CASSQGSLEQYF.

The chain combines TRBV2 with TRBJ1-3; the D is unclear. CDR3 length: 13 residues. V shed 6 bases and J shed 4 bases, with 10 bases lying between them. Germline lookup yields CDR1 SNHLY and CDR2 FYNNEI. The DNA for the CDR3 is TGTGCCAGCAGGGCCACGGAGGGAAACACCATATATTTT. Translating it yields CASRATEGNTIYF.

The rearrangement joins TRBV5-8 to TRBJ2-4; the D gene is possibly TRBD2 (5 bases). The CDR3 contains 13 residues. Per the germline V gene, CDR1 is SGHTS and CDR2 is YDEGEE. With 0 bases removed from V and 8 bases from J, the gap between germline ends came to 9 bases. The CDR3 protein is CASSLVQRHIQYF. The DNA of the CDR3 is TGTGCCAGCAGCTTGGTACAGCGGCACATTCAGTACTTC.

This rearrangement joins TRBV20-1 to TRBJ2-7; 7 bases agree with TRBD1. With V trimmed by 6 bases and J by 1 base, 0 bases remained unmatched. Per the germline V gene, CDR1 is DFQATT and CDR2 is SNEGSKA (reference sequence). This CDR3 is built from 11 residues. CDR3 sequence (DNA): TGCAGTGCGACAGGGTCCTACGAGCAGTACTTC. It is translated as CSATGSYEQYF.

The chain joins TRBV27 to TRBJ2-6; 13 positions match TRBD2. J gave up 3 bases and V 6 bases, and 8 bases lay outside the gene matches. CDR1 MNHEY and CDR2 SMNVEV come from the germline V gene (reference sequence). The CDR3 is made up of 18 amino acids. CDR3 coding DNA: TGTGCCAGCAGACCCACTAGCGGGGGGGCGAGTGGGGCCAACGTCCTGACTTTC. It yields the protein CASRPTSGGASGANVLTF.

The genes are TRBV6-2 or TRBV6-3 and TRBJ1-5, with D possibly matching TRBD1 (6 bases). Germline V lookup: CDR1 MNHEY, CDR2 SVGEGT. The CDR3 is made up of 14 amino acids. With 4 bases removed from V and 7 bases from J, the gap between germline ends came to 14 bases. The CDR3 region has the DNA TGTGCCAGCAGTTCCCGACAGGTCGCCCAGCCCCAGCATTTT. This sequence encodes CASSSRQVAQPQHF.

This chain's CDR3 is CASSPSGVASNEQFF. CDR3 DNA: TGTGCCAGCTCTCCTAGCGGGGTGGCTTCCAATGAGCAGTTCTTC. The V gene is TRBV18, the J gene TRBJ2-1; 9 nucleotides line up with TRBD2. CDR1 and CDR2 (germline): KGHSH, LQKENI. This CDR3 contains 15 residues. The junction had 9 bases not matched to a gene; V was cut back by 6 bases and J by 6 bases.

The J gene is TRBJ2-1, the V gene TRBV6-5; 7 bases are shared with TRBD1. V lost 7 bases to trimming and J lost 2 bases; unmatched junction nucleotides: 5. There are 14 residues in the CDR3. CDR1 is MNHEY and CDR2 is SVGAGI in the germline V gene. CDR3 bases: TGTGCCAGCATGTGGACAGGACCCTACAATGAGCAGTTCTTC. Protein sequence: CASMWTGPYNEQFF.

This chain connects TRBV2 to TRBJ2-7; D perhaps matches TRBD1 (5 bases). The V gene lost 8 bases and the J gene lost 3 bases, with 8 bases spanning the gap. There are 11 residues in the CDR3. The germline gives CDR1 SNHLY, CDR2 FYNNEI. Here the CDR3 reads CASAGHYEQYF. CDR3 sequence (DNA): TGTGCCAGCGCAGGACACTACGAGCAGTACTTC. Full variable domain (outside the CDR3, taken from reference TRBV2 and TRBJ2-7): EPEVTQTPSHQVTQMGQEVILRCVPISNHLYFYWYRQILGQKVEFLVSFYNNEISEKSEIFDDQFSVERPDGSNFTLKIRSTKLEDSAMYFCASAGHYEQYFGPGTRLTVT.

The V call is TRBV27, the J call TRBJ2-1; 11 nucleotides match TRBD2. The CDR3 is 14 amino acids. Germline trimming cut 5 bases from V and 8 bases from J; bases unmatched to any gene: 5. Per germline, CDR1 MNHEY and CDR2 SMNVEV (reference sequence). CDR3 region: CASSLAGGPHEQFF. The CDR3, as DNA: TGTGCCAGCAGTCTAGCGGGGGGTCCTCATGAGCAGTTCTTC.

There are a few counts of this clone. V usage is TRBV7-2 and J usage is TRBJ2-7; the match to TRBD1 covers 7 bases. Germline CDR1 SGHTA, CDR2 FQGNSA. Trimming cost V 6 bases and J 4 bases; bases outside gene matches: 9. This CDR3 comprises 14 residues. CDR3 sequence reads: CASSRMTGNYEQYF. CDR3 bases: TGTGCCAGCAGTCGAATGACAGGGAATTACGAGCAGTACTTC. Full variable domain (outside the CDR3, taken from reference TRBV7-2 and TRBJ2-7): GAGVSQSPSNKVTEKGKDVELRCDPISGHTALYWYRQSLGQGLEFLIYFQGNSAPDKSGLPSDRFSAERTGGSVSTLTIQRTQQEDSAVYLCASSRMTGNYEQYFGPGTRLTVT.

The chain uses TRBV6-5 and TRBJ1-2, with TRBD1 matching 7 bases. Trimming cost V 0 bases and J 7 bases; bases outside gene matches: 8. Germline V gene lookup returns CDR1 MNHEY and CDR2 SVGAGI. This CDR3 has 15 residues. CDR3 in amino acids: CASSYSVAGGGGYTF. CDR3 bases: TGTGCCAGCAGTTACTCGGTCGCAGGGGGAGGTGGCTACACCTTC.

The chain joins TRBV6-5 to TRBJ1-1; tentative D call: TRBD1 (5 bases). V was pared by 5 bases and J by 11 bases, with 18 bases between. Germline assignment: CDR1 MNHEY and CDR2 SVGAGI. This CDR3 region has 13 residues. CDR3 sequence: CASSRDLRATAFF. In nucleotides, the CDR3 is TGTGCCAGCAGTCGAGATCTCAGGGCCACGGCTTTCTTT.

This clone was recorded many times. The V gene is TRBV15, the J gene TRBJ1-6; D unclear. The germline V gene has CDR1 LNHNV and CDR2 YYDKDF (reference sequence). The V end was cut by 0 bases, the J end by 9 bases, with 12 bases between. The CDR3 spans 15 residues. The CDR3 region has the DNA TGTGCCACCAGCAGAGAGCGGGTAATTAGTTCACCCCTCCACTTT. Amino acids: CATSRERVISSPLHF. The full variable domain, with the rest looked up from reference TRBV15 and TRBJ1-6, is DAMVIQNPRYQVTQFGKPVTLSCSQTLNHNVMYWYQQKSSQAPKLLFHYYDKDFNNEADTPDNFQSRRPNTSFCFLDIRSPGLGDTAMYLCATSRERVISSPLHFGNGTRLTVT.

V gene TRBV5-1 combines with J gene TRBJ2-1; 7 bases map to TRBD2. CDR1 and CDR2 (germline): SGHRS, YFSETQ. Unmatched junction bases numbered 8, after V lost 5 bases and J lost 3 bases. This CDR3 comprises 15 residues. CDR3 protein: CASRPEAGYYNEQFF. CDR3 DNA sequence: TGCGCCAGCAGGCCCGAAGCGGGATACTACAATGAGCAGTTCTTC.

The chain is built from TRBV21-1 and TRBJ2-3; TRBD1 is the table's D call and was not checked against the DNA. TRBV21-1 is recorded as a pseudogene. This CDR3 region has 12 residues. The CDR3 coding sequence is TGTGCCAGCAGCACCTCAGGGGATACGCAGTATTTT. Translating it yields CASSTSGDTQYF.

CDR3 nucleotides: TGCGCCAGCAGCTTGGGGGCGGGCAGGGGATTCACTGAAGCTTTCTTT. Translated: CASSLGAGRGFTEAFF. This chain uses TRBV5-1 with TRBJ1-1; D possibly corresponds to TRBD1 (6 bases). The CDR3 runs to 16 residues. V was trimmed by 0 bases and J by 4 bases, leaving 16 bases between them. In germline, CDR1 is SGHRS, CDR2 YFSETQ.

The chain recombines TRBV19 with TRBJ2-2; tentative D call: TRBD2 (7 bases). Trimming removed 3 bases at V and 5 bases at J, with 22 bases between. The CDR3 is 18 amino acids. The germline V gene has CDR1 LNHDA and CDR2 SQIVND (reference sequence). As DNA, the CDR3 is TGTGCCAGTAGTATCGTGACCGGCGGGGGCCGGGGGACCGGGGAGCTGTTTTTT. It is translated as CASSIVTGGGRGTGELFF.

The sample holds one count of this clone. This chain joins TRBV11-2 and TRBJ2-1; 15 bases map to TRBD2. Looked up from germline, CDR1 is SGHAT and CDR2 is FQNNGV. The CDR3 covers 18 residues. Trimming cost V 5 bases and J 1 base; bases outside gene matches: 6. The CDR3 DNA sequence: TGTGCCAGCAGCGCTAGAGGGACTAGCGGGAGGTCCTACAATGAGCAGTTCTTC. Translation: CASSARGTSGRSYNEQFF.

V is TRBV19 and J is TRBJ1-1, with D possibly TRBD1 on 5 matching bases. This CDR3 is 11 amino acids long. Germline V gives CDR1 LNHDA, CDR2 SQIVND (reference sequence). Deletions cut 6 bases from V and 10 bases from J, with 12 bases between. CDR3 protein: CASRTAFGAFF. The CDR3 nucleotides read TGTGCCAGTAGGACAGCTTTCGGAGCTTTCTTT.

The J gene is TRBJ2-1, the V gene TRBV3-1 (or the pseudogene TRBV3-2), with D tentatively TRBD2 (6 bases). CDR1 and CDR2 from the germline V gene are LGHDT and YNNKEL (reference sequence). This CDR3 is built from 16 residues. V was trimmed by 0 bases and J by 8 bases, leaving 17 bases between them. CDR3 bases: TGTGCCAGCAGCCAAGATCTCTTGCGGGGTGGCCATGAGCAGTTCTTC. Translating it yields CASSQDLLRGGHEQFF.

The V call is TRBV13, the J call TRBJ2-4; D gene ambiguous. Trimming left V 2 bases short and J 0 bases short, with 5 bases between. The CDR3 spans 14 residues. The germline V gene has CDR1 PRHDT and CDR2 FYEKMQ (reference sequence). In DNA form, the CDR3 reads TGTGCCAGCAGCTTACCAGAAGCCAAAAACATTCAGTACTTC. Translating it yields CASSLPEAKNIQYF.

The CDR3 here is CASILPPGWGTEAFF. The CDR3 nucleotides are TGTGCCAGCATCCTCCCCCCGGGGTGGGGCACTGAAGCTTTCTTT. The V gene is TRBV6-5, the J gene TRBJ1-1, with D hard to call. The V and J ends lost 7 bases and 4 bases respectively, with 19 bases between them. The CDR3 has 15 residues. Germline V gene sequence: CDR1 MNHEY, CDR2 SVGAGI.

On this clone itself: This same CDR3 is encoded by further DNA sequences in the sample. The chain employs TRBV5-1 and TRBJ1-2, with D maybe TRBD1 (6 bases). V was clipped by 0 bases and J by 8 bases, with 11 bases between them. The CDR3 is 13 residues long. Germline V gene sequence: CDR1 SGHRS, CDR2 YFSETQ. The CDR3 region is CASSLGQGSGYTF. CDR3 nucleotide sequence: TGCGCCAGCAGCTTGGGTCAGGGGAGCGGCTACACCTTC.

The chain is built from TRBV27 and TRBJ2-6, with a tentative D call TRBD1 (5 bases). V lost 6 bases to trimming and J lost 1 base, with 19 bases between them. CDR1 and CDR2 (germline): MNHEY, SMNVEV (reference sequence). The CDR3 is 18 residues long. The CDR3 sequence is CASSRTWGLDSGANVLTF. The DNA for the CDR3 is TGTGCCAGCAGCCGCACGTGGGGCCTAGATTCTGGGGCCAACGTCCTGACTTTC.

The count of this clone is one. CDR3 DNA sequence: TGCGCCAGCAATACATACGGGGGCTATGGCTACACCTTC. This translates into CASNTYGGYGYTF. This sequence joins TRBV5-1 and TRBJ1-2, with a weak D call TRBD1 (5 bases). There are 13 residues in the CDR3. V was pared by 6 bases and J by 4 bases, with 13 bases between. Germline CDR1 and CDR2: SGHRS and YFSETQ.

The V gene is TRBV28, the J gene TRBJ1-5; D uncertain. CDR1 MDHEN and CDR2 SYDVKM come from the germline V gene. The CDR3 spans 11 residues. The V end was cut by 6 bases, the J end by 4 bases, with 4 bases between. The CDR3 loop reads CASSHNQPQHF. For the CDR3, the DNA is TGTGCCAGCAGCCATAATCAGCCCCAGCATTTT.

The sample holds one count of this clone. This chain links TRBV7-2 with TRBJ1-6, with unresolved D. Germline CDR1 is SGHTA and CDR2 is FQGNSA. V lost 3 bases and J 5 bases, leaving 8 bases between the germline ends. The CDR3 covers 14 residues. The CDR3 loop is CASSFNGDNSPLHF. The CDR3 DNA follows: TGTGCCAGCAGCTTTAACGGTGATAATTCACCCCTCCACTTT.